This T cell receptor beta chain derives from a study of blood T cells in healthy people across ages. Looked up from germline, CDR1 is DFQATT and CDR2 is SNEGSKA (reference sequence). This CDR3 is 13 amino acids long. Trimming took 4 bases from V and 3 from J, leaving 11 bases between them. Primers used in a second PCR of about 7 to 12 cycles were a sample-barcoded 5' primer and a J-beta primer mix. One entry per CDR3 protein, called by TCRdb with MiXCR from the 5' RACE reads. The data contain 780,000 or so distinct CDR3 sequences, 56% of them singletons. This clonotype appeared once. This TCR came from a man aged 40-49 years in good health. J is TRBJ2-3 and V is TRBV20-1; a possible D gene is TRBD1 (6 bases). Sequenced sample: blood. CDR3 DNA: TGCAGTGCTACAGGGGTTCGGACAGATACGCAGTATTTT. Amino acid sequence: CSATGVRTDTQYF.